This T cell receptor (beta chain) was identified during a study of blood T cell repertoires in COVID-19. Study information: T cells, B-cell-depleted T cells, or PBMCs supplied cDNA or gDNA.

Two negative PCRs, clearance, or symptom resolution were required of recovered Cohort 3 donors. In the authors' workflow: Cell counts per sample came from amplifying reference gene primers. Generated by immunoSEQ multiplex PCR, the TCRdb table keeps only in-frame clones and is missing some. V, J and clone size are those of that table, while D and trimming were read from the DNA. In the table there are around 370,000 clones, 70% to 90% of which are singletons. Of note for this clone: Other DNA sequences in the sample encode the same CDR3.

The receptor's source is a woman aged 18-29 years who had recovered from COVID-19. Source material: PBMCs or T cells enriched from blood (not recorded which).

CDR3 in amino acids: CASSLGQGVTYEQYF. The CDR3 coding sequence is TGTGCCAGCAGTTTAGGGCAGGGGGTAACCTACGAGCAGTACTTC. The gene calls are TRBV27 and TRBJ2-7; 7 bases agree with TRBD1. The V and J ends lost 2 bases and 2 bases, in that order; junction bases with no gene match: 6. This CDR3 region has 15 residues. Germline loops: CDR1 MNHEY, CDR2 SMNVEV (reference sequence).